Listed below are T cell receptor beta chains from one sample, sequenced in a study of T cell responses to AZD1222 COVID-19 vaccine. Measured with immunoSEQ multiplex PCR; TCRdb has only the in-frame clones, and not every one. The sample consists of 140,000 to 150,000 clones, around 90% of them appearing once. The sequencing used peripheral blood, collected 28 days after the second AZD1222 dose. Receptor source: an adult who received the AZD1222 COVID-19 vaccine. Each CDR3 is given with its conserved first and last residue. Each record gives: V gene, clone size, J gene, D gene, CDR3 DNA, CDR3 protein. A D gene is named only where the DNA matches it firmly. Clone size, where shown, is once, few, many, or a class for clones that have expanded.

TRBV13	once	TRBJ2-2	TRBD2	TGTGCCAGCAGCTTACCTAGCGGGAGAGGCGGGGAGCTGTTTTTT	CASSLPSGRGGELFF
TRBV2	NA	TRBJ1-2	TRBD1	TGTGCCAGCAGACAGGGGGTCTTCATTGACTATGGCTACACCTTC	CASRQGVFIDYGYTF
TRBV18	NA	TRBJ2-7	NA	TGTGCCAGCTCCAAAGTGGACGGCACCTACGAGCAGTACTTC	CASSKVDGTYEQYF
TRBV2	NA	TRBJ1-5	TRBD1	TGTGCCAGCAGTGTCTTCGGACAGGGGAATCAGCCCCAGCATTTT	CASSVFGQGNQPQHF
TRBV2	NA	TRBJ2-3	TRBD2	TGTGCCAGCTTCTCGTGGGGGCTAGCGGGAAGGGATACGCAGTATTTT	CASFSWGLAGRDTQYF
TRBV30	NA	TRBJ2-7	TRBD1	TGTGCCTGGAGTAAACGGGACAGGGTTGGTGAGCAGTACTTC	CAWSKRDRVGEQYF
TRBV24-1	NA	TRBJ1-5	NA	TGTGCCACCAGTGACTCCGGGCCTAGCAATCAGCCCCAGCATTTT	CATSDSGPSNQPQHF
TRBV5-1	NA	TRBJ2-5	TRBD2	TGCGCCAGCAGCGTCGGGACTAGCGGGAGGGCCTTGGAGACCCAGTACTTC	CASSVGTSGRALETQYF
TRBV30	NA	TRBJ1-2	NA	NA	CAWGTGIAADLGF
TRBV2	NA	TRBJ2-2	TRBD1	TGTGCCAGCAGTGGTTTTGTCTCGGGACAGGGGGTATTGGACGGGGAGCTGTTTTTT	CASSGFVSGQGVLDGELFF
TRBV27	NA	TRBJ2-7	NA	TGTGCCAGCAGTTTAGGGACCTTGACCTACGAGCAGTACTTC	CASSLGTLTYEQYF
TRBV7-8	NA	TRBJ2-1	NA	TGTGCCAGCAGCTTATATAGGGAACATGAGCAGTTCTTC	CASSLYREHEQFF
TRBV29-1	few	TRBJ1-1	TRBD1	TGCAGCGGGGGGACAGGCGAAGCTTTCTTT	CSGGTGEAFF
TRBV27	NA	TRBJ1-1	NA	TGTGCCAGCAGGTCCCCGATGAACACTGAAGCTTTCTTT	CASRSPMNTEAFF
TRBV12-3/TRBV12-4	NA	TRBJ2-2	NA	TGTGCCAGCAGTTTAGGCTACCTCGGGGAGCTGTTTTTT	CASSLGYLGELFF
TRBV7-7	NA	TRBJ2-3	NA	TGTGCTAGCAGCTTAACTACAGGTTTTAGCACAGATACGCAGTATTTT	CASSLTTGFSTDTQYF
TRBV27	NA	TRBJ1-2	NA	TGTGCCAGCAGTTTGGGAAGGGATTCTAACTATGGCTACACCTTC	CASSLGRDSNYGYTF
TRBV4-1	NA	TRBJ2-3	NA	TGCGCCAGCAGCCAAGAGTCACAGGGTTTAACAGATACGCAGTATTTT	CASSQESQGLTDTQYF
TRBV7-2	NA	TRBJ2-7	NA	TGTGCCAGCAGCTCCTCCCTCTACGAGCAGTACTTC	CASSSSLYEQYF
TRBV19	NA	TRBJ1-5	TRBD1	TGTGCCAGTAGTGAGTACAGGGGCGATCAGCCCCAGCATTTT	CASSEYRGDQPQHF
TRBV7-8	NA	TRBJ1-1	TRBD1	TGTGCCAGCAGGTCCCAGGGGGGCACTGAAGCTTTCTTT	CASRSQGGTEAFF
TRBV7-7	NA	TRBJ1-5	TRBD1	TGTGCCAGCAGCTTCACGCCAAGGGACAGGGTAAAGAGAAGCAATCAGCCCCAGCATTTT	CASSFTPRDRVKRSNQPQHF
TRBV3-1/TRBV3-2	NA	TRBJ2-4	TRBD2	TGTGCCAGCAGTAAGGAGACTAGCGGTCTAGCCAAAAACATTCAGTACTTC	CASSKETSGLAKNIQYF
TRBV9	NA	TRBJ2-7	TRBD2	TGTGCCAGCAGCGCGAGGACTAGCGGTACCGAGCAGTACTTC	CASSARTSGTEQYF
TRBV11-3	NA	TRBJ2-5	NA	TGTGCCAGCAGCTTAGAGGGGAACAGCCAAGAGACCCAGTACTTC	CASSLEGNSQETQYF
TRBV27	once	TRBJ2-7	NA	TGTGCCAGCAGTTTAGGGCCAACTAACTCCTACGAGCAGTACTTC	CASSLGPTNSYEQYF
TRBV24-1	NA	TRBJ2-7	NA	TGTGCCACCAGTTCAGGGCCAACCTACGAGCAGTACTTC	CATSSGPTYEQYF
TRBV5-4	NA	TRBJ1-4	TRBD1	TGTGCCAGCAGCTTTGGGGACAGGGGGGATCTGTTTTTT	CASSFGDRGDLFF
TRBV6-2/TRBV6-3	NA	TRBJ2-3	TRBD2	TGTGCCAGCAGTTTCTTAGCGGGAGTCGGCACAGATACGCAGTATTTT	CASSFLAGVGTDTQYF
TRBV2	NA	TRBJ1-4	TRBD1	TGTGCCAGCACCAGACGAGAGGACAGGTGGGAAAAACTGTTTTTT	CASTRREDRWEKLFF
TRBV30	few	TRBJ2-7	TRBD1	TGTGCCTGGATAAGACAGGGGGCAGGGGAGCAGTACTTC	CAWIRQGAGEQYF
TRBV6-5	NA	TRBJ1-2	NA	TGTGCCAGCAGTTACTCCGACGGGGCGGGGGGCTACACCTTC	CASSYSDGAGGYTF
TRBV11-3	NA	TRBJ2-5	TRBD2	TGTGCCAGCAGCTCCTATGTAGCGGGAGGGAGAGAGACCCAGTACTTC	CASSSYVAGGRETQYF
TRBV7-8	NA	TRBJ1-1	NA	TGTGCCAGCAGCTTACCAGGTACAGGGTACACTGAAGCTTTCTTT	CASSLPGTGYTEAFF
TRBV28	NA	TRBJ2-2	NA	TGTGCCAGCAGTTTAGCGGGCGCCGGGGAGCTGTTTTTT	CASSLAGAGELFF
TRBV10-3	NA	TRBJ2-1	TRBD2	TGTGCCATCAGCTCTGGGAGCGGGCTAGCGGGCTACAATGAGCAGTTCTTC	CAISSGSGLAGYNEQFF
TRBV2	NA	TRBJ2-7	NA	TGTGCCAGCAGTGAACGGCAGGGGTCCTACGAGCAGTACTTC	CASSERQGSYEQYF
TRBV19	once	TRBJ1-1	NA	TGTGCCAGTAGTATTGTCGGACCTATAATGAACACTGAAGCTTTCTTT	CASSIVGPIMNTEAFF
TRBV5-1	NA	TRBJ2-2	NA	TGCGCCAGCAGCGTGGAGGGGGGTAACACCGGGGAGCTGTTTTTT	CASSVEGGNTGELFF
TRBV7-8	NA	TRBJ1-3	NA	TGTGCCAGCAGCTTAGGTCTTCTGGCGGCGAGCTCTGGAAACACCATATATTTT	CASSLGLLAASSGNTIYF
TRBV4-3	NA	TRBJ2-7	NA	TGCGCCAGCAGCCAAGATAGTGGGGGTCTGAGCCCCTACGAGCAGTACTTC	CASSQDSGGLSPYEQYF
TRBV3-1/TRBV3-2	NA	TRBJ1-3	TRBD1	TGTGCCAGCAGCCCTCCCGGACAGGCTAACACCATATATTTT	CASSPPGQANTIYF
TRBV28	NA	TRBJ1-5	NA	TGTGCCAGCACCCCACCCTTTGGTCACAATCAGCCCCAGCATTTT	CASTPPFGHNQPQHF
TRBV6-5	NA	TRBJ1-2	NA	TGTGCCAGCACCCCTCGGGACGATGGTTTTGGCTACACCTTC	CASTPRDDGFGYTF
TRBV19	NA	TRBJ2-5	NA	TGTGCCAGTAGTGCTCCGGCCTACAGGGGAGGGCGAGAGACCCAGTACTTC	CASSAPAYRGGRETQYF
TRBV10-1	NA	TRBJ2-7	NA	TGCGCCAGCAAGAGGACAGAATACTACGAGCAGTACTTC	CASKRTEYYEQYF
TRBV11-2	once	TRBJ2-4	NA	TGTGCCAGCAGGGCCGGACTAGCCAAAAACATTCAGTACTTC	CASRAGLAKNIQYF
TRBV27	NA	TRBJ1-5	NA	TGTGCCAGCAGAGGAGGGACTGAGAGAGATAGCAATCAGCCCCAGCATTTT	CASRGGTERDSNQPQHF
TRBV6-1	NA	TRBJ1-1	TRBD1	TGTGCCAGCAGTGACCAGGGGGAGAGCACTGAAGCTTTCTTT	CASSDQGESTEAFF
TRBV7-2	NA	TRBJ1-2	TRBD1	TGTGCCAGTACTAGACAGGGGGCGCTTCTAAATGGCTACACCTTC	CASTRQGALLNGYTF